The 15 T cell receptor beta chains below all came from one sample that was sequenced in a study of blood T cell repertoires in COVID-19. Some clones are missing from TCRdb's copy, which holds only in-frame ones; the method was immunoSEQ multiplex PCR. Altogether 260,000 or so clones are present, roughly 90% being singletons, with the ten largest covering 2% to 3%. Sequenced material: PBMCs or T cells enriched from blood (not recorded which). These receptors were taken from a woman under 40 with acute COVID-19.

CDR3 region: CAWSPGFSGANVLTF. The CDR3 nucleotides are TGTGCCTGGAGTCCGGGGTTCTCTGGGGCCAACGTCCTGACTTTC. This sequence joins TRBV30 and TRBJ2-6, with D perhaps matching TRBD2 (5 bases). CDR1 GTSNPN and CDR2 SVGIG come from the germline V gene (reference sequence). The CDR3 is 15 amino acids. The ends were cut back, 2 bases at V and 0 bases at J, with 8 bases in the middle.

The chain links TRBV20-1 to TRBJ2-5; no reliable D call. The CDR3 is 11 amino acids. Looked up from germline, CDR1 is DFQATT and CDR2 is SNEGSKA (reference sequence). V was clipped by 3 bases and J by 5 bases, with 7 bases between them. The chain's CDR3 is CSASVQETQYF. The CDR3 bases are TGCAGTGCTAGTGTACAGGAGACCCAGTACTTC.

This clone occurred a few times. The gene calls are TRBV3-1 (or the pseudogene TRBV3-2) and TRBJ1-1, with TRBD1 matching 7 bases. Germline V gives CDR1 LGHDT, CDR2 YNNKEL (reference sequence). After removal of 3 bases from V and 5 bases from J, the junction contained 6 bases not matched to a gene. The CDR3 sequence is 14 residues long. CDR3 protein: CASSHLRQGTEAFF. The CDR3 bases are TGTGCCAGCAGCCACCTTCGACAGGGAACTGAAGCTTTCTTT.

This rearrangement joins TRBV11-2 to TRBJ1-2; the D gene is possibly TRBD1 (5 bases). Germline lookup yields CDR1 SGHAT and CDR2 FQNNGV. CDR3 length equals 14 residues. Trimming left V 5 bases short and J 1 base short, with 11 bases between. This CDR3 reads CASSPRRGNYGYTF. CDR3 sequence (DNA): TGTGCCAGCAGCCCCCGTAGGGGTAACTATGGCTACACCTTC. The full variable domain, in which reference TRBV11-2 and TRBJ1-2 provide the parts outside the CDR3, is EAGVAQSPRYKIIEKRQSVAFWCNPISGHATLYWYQQILGQGPKLLIQFQNNGVVDDSQLPKDRFSAERLKGVDSTLKIQPAKLEDSAVYLCASSPRRGNYGYTFGSGTRLTVV.

The chain joins TRBV28 to TRBJ2-2; D is uncertain. The V end lost 3 bases, the J end lost 6 bases, and 5 bases lay between the germline ends. CDR3 length: 12 residues. Germline CDR1 and CDR2: MDHEN and SYDVKM. DNA of the CDR3: TGTGCCAGCAGTTTCTCGTCCGGGGAGCTGTTTTTT. It is translated as CASSFSSGELFF.

The chain has TRBV27 and TRBJ2-1, with 7 bases aligning to TRBD2. V shed 2 bases, J shed 4 bases, and the junction held 11 bases outside the gene matches. CDR1 and CDR2 (germline): MNHEY, SMNVEV (reference sequence). The CDR3 has 17 residues. CDR3 region: CASSLPVRGVGYNEQFF. The CDR3 coding sequence is TGTGCCAGCAGTTTACCTGTTCGGGGGGTAGGGTACAATGAGCAGTTCTTC.

This chain uses TRBV6-1 with TRBJ1-5; 11 bases map to TRBD1. V lost 3 bases, J lost 8 bases, and 6 bases stayed unmatched. The CDR3 runs to 15 residues. Per germline, CDR1 MNHNS and CDR2 SASEGT. In DNA form, the CDR3 reads TGTGCCAGCAGTGAGGACAGGGGGCTAGGGGAGCCCCAGCATTTT. It yields the protein CASSEDRGLGEPQHF.

The chain employs TRBV27 and TRBJ1-4; D is uncertain. CDR1 is MNHEY and CDR2 is SMNVEV in the germline V gene (reference sequence). The CDR3 length is 14 residues. V was pared by 2 bases and J by 8 bases, with 12 bases between. The CDR3 region has the DNA TGTGCCAGCAGTTTAACCGGGGTTAACGAAAAACTGTTTTTT. This encodes CASSLTGVNEKLFF.

V usage is TRBV7-8 and J usage is TRBJ1-2; 9 bases are a match to TRBD1. J lost 3 bases, V lost 2 bases, and 7 bases had no gene match. In germline, CDR1 is SGHVS, CDR2 FQNEAQ. The CDR3 totals 16 residues. DNA for the CDR3: TGTGCCAGCAGCTTAACCTACCGACAGGGGGACTATGGCTACACCTTC. Protein sequence: CASSLTYRQGDYGYTF.

The chain uses TRBV6-5 and TRBJ1-2; D may be TRBD1 (5 bases). The germline CDR1 and CDR2 sequences are MNHEY and SVGAGI. The CDR3 is made up of 12 amino acids. The V end was cut by 10 bases, the J end by 0 bases, with 9 bases between. For the CDR3, the DNA is TGTGCCATTGGGACTACTAACTATGGCTACACCTTC. As protein: CAIGTTNYGYTF.

CDR3 sequence reads: CASSRKSNTEAFF. CDR3 DNA sequence: TGTGCCAGCAGCAGAAAGAGTAACACTGAAGCTTTCTTT. The genes are TRBV7-9 and TRBJ1-1; D gene ambiguous. The CDR3 spans 13 residues. CDR1 is SEHNR and CDR2 is FQNEAQ in the germline V gene (reference sequence). Trimming shortened V by 5 bases and J by 2 bases, and 9 bases separated the two germline ends.

V is TRBV7-2 and J is TRBJ1-4; 9 nucleotides agree with TRBD1. Trimming cost V 5 bases and J 10 bases; bases outside gene matches: 5. Per the germline V gene, CDR1 is SGHTA and CDR2 is FQGNSA. The CDR3 has 13 amino acids. Written as DNA, the CDR3 is TGTGCCAGCAGCGCCGGGACAGGGTCAAAACTGTTTTTT. Protein sequence: CASSAGTGSKLFF.

This clone was found a few times. The CDR3 sequence is CASTPLSGGSNNEQFF. The DNA for the CDR3 is TGTGCCAGCACACCACTTTCGGGGGGGTCCAACAATGAGCAGTTCTTC. The gene calls are TRBV7-9 and TRBJ2-1, with TRBD2 matching 8 bases. Germline V gives CDR1 SEHNR, CDR2 FQNEAQ (reference sequence). The CDR3 sequence is 16 residues long. The V and J ends lost 7 bases and 5 bases, in that order; junction bases with no gene match: 13.

This chain joins TRBV5-6 and TRBJ1-1; 9 nucleotides agree with TRBD1. Germline V gene data show CDR1 as SGHDT and CDR2 as YYEEEE. This CDR3 has 15 amino acids. Trimming took 4 bases from V and 3 from J; bases not matched to a gene: 7. The CDR3 spells CASSGGDRVDTEAFF. In DNA form, the CDR3 reads TGTGCCAGCAGCGGGGGGGACAGGGTGGACACTGAAGCTTTCTTT.

The gene calls are TRBV27 and TRBJ1-4, with TRBD1 matching 7 bases. The CDR3 is 18 residues long. The germline V gene encodes CDR1 MNHEY and CDR2 SMNVEV (reference sequence). The J segment lost 1 base and the V segment lost 5 bases, leaving 13 bases of the junction unmatched. CDR3 loop: CASSPSIRQGLTNEKLFF. CDR3 DNA: TGTGCCAGCAGTCCATCAATCCGACAGGGACTAACTAATGAAAAACTGTTTTTT.